This TCR beta chain is from a study of blood T cell repertoires in COVID-19. Measured with immunoSEQ multiplex PCR; TCRdb has only the in-frame clones, and not every one. Among some 200,000 clones listed, roughly 84% were seen once. Looked up from germline, CDR1 is LGHNA and CDR2 is YNFKEQ. J lost 9 bases, V lost 1 base, and 9 bases had no gene match. CDR3 size: 15 residues. The sequencing input was peripheral blood. This TCR derives from a woman in her twenties or thirties who had recovered from COVID-19. The V call is TRBV4-2, the J call TRBJ2-1, with 7 bases that match TRBD2. The DNA of the CDR3 is TGTGCCAGCAGCCAAGGGCTAGCGGAGAGGGGTGAGCAGTTCTTC. Protein: CASSQGLAERGEQFF.